Presented here are 13 T cell receptor beta chains from one specimen sequenced in a study of PD-1 blockade in classical Hodgkin lymphoma. Stated time point: cycle 4 day 1 (C4D1), after five to seven weeks of nivolumab. The patients all showed relapse after autologous stem cell transplantation, while their brentuximab vedotin exposure varied. The data were produced by immunoSEQ multiplex PCR, yet TCRdb's version contains in-frame clones alone and is incomplete. The sample records 20,000 to 25,000 clones, roughly 70% being singletons. Source: peripheral blood mononuclear cells (PBMCs), taken before the fourth cycle of nivolumab. These receptors were obtained from a human donor with classical Hodgkin lymphoma.

This clone has only a few counts. The gene calls are TRBV11-3 and TRBJ1-3; D call uncertain. This CDR3 has 14 residues. V dropped 5 bases and J dropped 4 bases, with 12 bases sitting between them. CDR1 is SGHNT and CDR2 is YENEEA in the germline V gene. The CDR3 DNA reads TGTGCCAGCAGCCCCTGGATGGAGGGAAACACCATATATTTT. It encodes CASSPWMEGNTIYF.

The V gene is TRBV18, the J gene TRBJ1-2, with TRBD1 matching 10 bases. The CDR3 covers 17 residues. Germline trimming cut 3 bases from V and 5 bases from J; bases unmatched to any gene: 12. CDR1 is KGHSH, CDR2 LQKENI, per germline. The CDR3 loop reads CASSPTGTGAGPYGYTF. The CDR3 bases are TGTGCCAGCTCACCTACGGGGACAGGGGCGGGACCTTATGGCTACACCTTC. Combining the CDR3 with reference TRBV18 and TRBJ1-2 gives the whole variable domain NAGVMQNPRHLVRRRGQEARLRCSPMKGHSHVYWYRQLPEEGLKFMVYLQKENIIDESGMPKERFSAEFPKEGPSILRIQQVVRGDSAAYFCASSPTGTGAGPYGYTFGSGTRLTVV.

The chain recombines TRBV29-1 with TRBJ2-2; D possibly corresponds to TRBD2 (5 bases). V gave up 1 base and J gave up 4 bases, with 10 bases separating them. Germline CDR1 and CDR2: SQVTM and ANQGSEA. CDR3 length: 14 amino acids. DNA for the CDR3: TGCAGCGTTGAAGGGGGAGCCTCCACCGGGGAGCTGTTTTTT. Translation gives CSVEGGASTGELFF.

In its sample, this clone was seen a few times. V is TRBV19 and J is TRBJ2-7, with 8 bases lining up with TRBD2. There are 13 residues in the CDR3. The germline V gene has CDR1 LNHDA and CDR2 SQIVND (reference sequence). J lost 2 bases, V lost 8 bases, and 5 bases had no gene match. The CDR3 loop is CASGGGRTYEQYF. For the CDR3, the DNA is TGTGCCAGTGGGGGCGGGAGGACCTACGAGCAGTACTTC. The variable domain in full, with the rest retrieved from reference TRBV19 and TRBJ2-7, is DGGITQSPKYLFRKEGQNVTLSCEQNLNHDAMYWYRQDPGQGLRLIYYSQIVNDFQKGDIAEGYSVSREKKESFPLTVTSAQKNPTAFYLCASGGGRTYEQYFGPGTRLTVT.

The chain has TRBV10-3 and TRBJ2-7, with TRBD1 matching 8 bases. The V gene's germline CDR1 is ENHRY and CDR2 SYGVKD. This CDR3 has 14 amino acids. The trim removed 2 bases at V and 6 bases at J, leaving 6 bases unmatched. The CDR3 DNA follows: TGTGCCATCAGTGAGCAAGGACAGGGTATCGAGCAGTACTTC. Translated, it gives CAISEQGQGIEQYF.

The V gene is TRBV9, the J gene TRBJ2-3, with 9 bases matching TRBD1. The CDR3 length is 16 residues. Per the germline V gene, CDR1 is SGDLS and CDR2 is YYNGEE. The V gene end was trimmed by 4 bases and the J gene end by 5 bases; junction bases not matched to a gene: 11. In DNA form, the CDR3 reads TGTGCCAGCAGCCCCCCCGTACAGGGGGCGAAAGATACGCAGTATTTT. This gives the protein CASSPPVQGAKDTQYF.

The genes are TRBV7-2 and TRBJ2-5, with D perhaps TRBD1 (7 bases). Per germline, CDR1 SGHTA and CDR2 FQGNSA. The ends were cut back, 2 bases at V and 5 bases at J, with 12 bases in the middle. The CDR3 totals 14 residues. The CDR3 coding sequence is TGTGCCAGCAGCTTACAGGGGGGCCGGGAGACCCAGTACTTC. It codes for CASSLQGGRETQYF.

This clone was seen a single time. The genes are TRBV11-2 and TRBJ1-3; the D is unclear. V lost 5 bases and J lost 0, with 20 bases in between. Germline V gives CDR1 SGHAT, CDR2 FQNNGV. This CDR3 comprises 18 residues. The CDR3 DNA is TGTGCCAGCAGCCCAACGACGGAGCTGCGGGGCTCTGGAAACACCATATATTTT. Its translation is CASSPTTELRGSGNTIYF. The whole variable domain, remainder taken from reference TRBV11-2 and TRBJ1-3, is EAGVAQSPRYKIIEKRQSVAFWCNPISGHATLYWYQQILGQGPKLLIQFQNNGVVDDSQLPKDRFSAERLKGVDSTLKIQPAKLEDSAVYLCASSPTTELRGSGNTIYFGEGSWLTVV.

The chain combines TRBV19 with TRBJ1-2, with 9 bases matching TRBD1. The CDR3 has 16 amino acids. Germline V gene data show CDR1 as LNHDA and CDR2 as SQIVND (reference sequence). With 5 bases clipped from V and 4 bases from J, the junction kept 11 bases outside the gene matches. As DNA, the CDR3 is TGTGCCAGTAGTCCCTTGACAGGGGGGTCAGGCTATGGCTACACCTTC. Translating gives CASSPLTGGSGYGYTF.

This rearrangement joins TRBV12-5 to TRBJ1-3, with D maybe TRBD1 (5 bases). Deletions cut 5 bases from V and 0 bases from J, with 14 bases between. The CDR3 loop spans 16 amino acids. Germline-derived CDR1 and CDR2 are LGHNT and FRNRAP. The DNA of the CDR3 is TGTGCTAGTGGTCCCCCCTTTGGGGGCTCTGGAAACACCATATATTTT. Translation: CASGPPFGGSGNTIYF.

The chain joins TRBV2 to TRBJ2-6; D is undetermined. The CDR3 length is 16 residues. Germline V CDR1 and CDR2: SNHLY, FYNNEI. Trimming removed 5 bases from V and 2 bases from J, with 13 bases in between. CDR3 nucleotides: TGTGCCAGCAGTCCCCGTAGGGCTGCTGGGGCCAACGTCCTGACTTTC. Its protein is CASSPRRAAGANVLTF. Using reference TRBV2 and TRBJ2-6 for the parts outside the CDR3, the full variable domain is EPEVTQTPSHQVTQMGQEVILRCVPISNHLYFYWYRQILGQKVEFLVSFYNNEISEKSEIFDDQFSVERPDGSNFTLKIRSTKLEDSAMYFCASSPRRAAGANVLTFGAGSRLTVL.

The rearrangement uses TRBV9 and TRBJ2-1; TRBD2 agrees at 11 bases. Trimming removed 0 bases from V and 0 bases from J; junction bases left unmatched: 11. The CDR3 is 20 residues long. Looked up from germline, CDR1 is SGDLS and CDR2 is YYNGEE. CDR3 amino acids: CASSVGVGLAGASSYNEQFF. The CDR3 coding sequence is TGTGCCAGCAGCGTAGGGGTAGGACTAGCGGGTGCAAGCTCCTACAATGAGCAGTTCTTC.

DNA of the CDR3: TGTGCCAGCAGCTTGGCCACAGATACGCAGTATTTT. This translates into CASSLATDTQYF. The V call is TRBV5-4, the J call TRBJ2-3; D remains ambiguous. CDR1 is SGHNT, CDR2 YYREEE, per germline (reference sequence). The CDR3 consists of 12 residues. Trimming shortened V by 0 bases and J by 2 bases, and 1 base separated the two germline ends.